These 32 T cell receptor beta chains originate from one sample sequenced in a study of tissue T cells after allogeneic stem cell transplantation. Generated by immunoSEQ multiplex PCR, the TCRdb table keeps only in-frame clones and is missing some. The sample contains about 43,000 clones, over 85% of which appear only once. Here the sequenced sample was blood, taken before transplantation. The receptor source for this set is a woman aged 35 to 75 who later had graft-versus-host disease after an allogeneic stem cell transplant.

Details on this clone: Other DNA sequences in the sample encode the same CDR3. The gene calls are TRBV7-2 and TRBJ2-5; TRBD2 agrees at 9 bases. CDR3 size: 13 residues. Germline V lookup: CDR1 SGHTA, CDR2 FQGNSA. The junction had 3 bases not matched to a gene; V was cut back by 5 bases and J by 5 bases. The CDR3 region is CASSPSGRETQYF. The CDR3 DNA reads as TGTGCCAGCAGCCCGAGCGGGAGGGAGACCCAGTACTTC. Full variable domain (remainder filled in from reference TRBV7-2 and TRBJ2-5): GAGVSQSPSNKVTEKGKDVELRCDPISGHTALYWYRQSLGQGLEFLIYFQGNSAPDKSGLPSDRFSAERTGGSVSTLTIQRTQQEDSAVYLCASSPSGRETQYFGPGTRLLVL.

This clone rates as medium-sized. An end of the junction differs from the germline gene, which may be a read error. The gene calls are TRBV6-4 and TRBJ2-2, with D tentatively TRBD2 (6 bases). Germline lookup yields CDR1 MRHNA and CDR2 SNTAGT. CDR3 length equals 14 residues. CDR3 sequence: CASSYSTSTGELFF. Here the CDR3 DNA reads TGTGCCAGCAGTTACTCGACTAGCACCGGGGAGCTGTTTTTT.

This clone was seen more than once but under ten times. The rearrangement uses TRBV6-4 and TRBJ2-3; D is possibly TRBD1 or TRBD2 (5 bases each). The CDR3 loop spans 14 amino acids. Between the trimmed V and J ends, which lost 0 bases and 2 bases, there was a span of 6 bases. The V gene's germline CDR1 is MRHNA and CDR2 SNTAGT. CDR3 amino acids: CASSDSGDTDTQYF. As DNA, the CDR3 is TGTGCCAGCAGTGACTCGGGGGACACAGATACGCAGTATTTT.

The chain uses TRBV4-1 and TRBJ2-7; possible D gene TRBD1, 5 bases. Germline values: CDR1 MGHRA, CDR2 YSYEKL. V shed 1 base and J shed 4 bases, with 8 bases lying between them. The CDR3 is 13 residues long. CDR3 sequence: CASSQGTNYEQYF. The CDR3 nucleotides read TGCGCCAGCAGCCAAGGGACAAATTACGAGCAGTACTTC.

CDR3: CASSDGAGGQETQYF. The CDR3 DNA is TGCGCCAGCAGTGATGGGGCAGGGGGCCAAGAGACCCAGTACTTC. The chain uses TRBV10-1 and TRBJ2-5, with TRBD1 matching 7 bases. The V gene end was trimmed by 3 bases and the J gene end by 1 base; junction bases not matched to a gene: 5. CDR1 and CDR2 from the germline V gene are WNHNN and SYGVQD (reference sequence). This CDR3 comprises 15 residues.

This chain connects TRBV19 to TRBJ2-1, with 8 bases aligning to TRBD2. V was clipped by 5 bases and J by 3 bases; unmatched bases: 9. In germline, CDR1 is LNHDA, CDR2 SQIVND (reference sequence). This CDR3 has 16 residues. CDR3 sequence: CASSFLGTRYYNEQFF. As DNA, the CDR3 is TGTGCCAGTAGTTTCCTCGGGACTAGGTACTACAATGAGCAGTTCTTC. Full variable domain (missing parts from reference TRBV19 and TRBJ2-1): DGGITQSPKYLFRKEGQNVTLSCEQNLNHDAMYWYRQDPGQGLRLIYYSQIVNDFQKGDIAEGYSVSREKKESFPLTVTSAQKNPTAFYLCASSFLGTRYYNEQFFGPGTRLTVL.

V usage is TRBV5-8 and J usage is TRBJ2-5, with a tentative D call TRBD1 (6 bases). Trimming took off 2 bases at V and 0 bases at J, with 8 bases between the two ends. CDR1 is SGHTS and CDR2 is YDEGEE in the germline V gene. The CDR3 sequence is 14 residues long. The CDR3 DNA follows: TGTGCCAGCAGCTTAGGGACACACCAAGAGACCCAGTACTTC. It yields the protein CASSLGTHQETQYF.

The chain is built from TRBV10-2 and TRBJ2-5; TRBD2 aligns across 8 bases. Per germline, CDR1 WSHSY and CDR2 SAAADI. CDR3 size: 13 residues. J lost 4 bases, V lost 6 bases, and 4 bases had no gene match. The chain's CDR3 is CASSLGGAETQYF. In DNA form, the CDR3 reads TGCGCCAGCAGCCTCGGGGGGGCAGAGACCCAGTACTTC.

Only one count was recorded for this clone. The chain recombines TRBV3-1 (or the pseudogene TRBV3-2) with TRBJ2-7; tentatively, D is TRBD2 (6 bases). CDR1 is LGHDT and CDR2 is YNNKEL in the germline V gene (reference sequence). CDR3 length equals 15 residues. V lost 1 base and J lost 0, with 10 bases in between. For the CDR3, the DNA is TGTGCCAGCAGCCAAGTTCTAGCGTTCTCCTACGAGCAGTACTTC. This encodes CASSQVLAFSYEQYF.

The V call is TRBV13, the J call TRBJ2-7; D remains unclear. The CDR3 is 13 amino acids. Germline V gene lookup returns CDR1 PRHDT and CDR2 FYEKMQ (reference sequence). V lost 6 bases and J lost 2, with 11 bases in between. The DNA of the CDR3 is TGTGCCAGCAGTCCGAACCAAGCCTACGAGCAGTACTTC. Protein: CASSPNQAYEQYF.

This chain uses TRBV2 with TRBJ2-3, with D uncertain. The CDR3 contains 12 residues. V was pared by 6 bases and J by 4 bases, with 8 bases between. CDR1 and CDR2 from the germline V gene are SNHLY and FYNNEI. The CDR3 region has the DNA TGTGCCAGCAGCCTGAGATCAGATACGCAGTATTTT. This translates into CASSLRSDTQYF.

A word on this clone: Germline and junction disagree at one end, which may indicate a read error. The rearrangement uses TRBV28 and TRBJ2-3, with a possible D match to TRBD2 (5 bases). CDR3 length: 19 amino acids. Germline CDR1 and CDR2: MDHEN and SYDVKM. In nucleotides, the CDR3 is TGTGCCAGCAGCTCTGCCACCCCCCGGAGCGGTACTAACCACAGATACGCAGTATTT. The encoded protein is CASSSATPRSGTNHRYAVF.

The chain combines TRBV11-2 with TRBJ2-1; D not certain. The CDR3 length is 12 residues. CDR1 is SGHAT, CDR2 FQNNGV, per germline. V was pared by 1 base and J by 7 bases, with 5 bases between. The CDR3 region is CASSLGENEQFF. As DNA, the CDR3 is TGTGCCAGCAGCTTAGGGGAAAATGAGCAGTTCTTC.

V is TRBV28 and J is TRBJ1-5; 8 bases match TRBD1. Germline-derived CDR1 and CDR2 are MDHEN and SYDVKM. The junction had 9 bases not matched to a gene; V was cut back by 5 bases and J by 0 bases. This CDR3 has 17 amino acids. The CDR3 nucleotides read TGTGCCAGCAGTCCACCATGGACAGGGCATAGCAATCAGCCCCAGCATTTT. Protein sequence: CASSPPWTGHSNQPQHF. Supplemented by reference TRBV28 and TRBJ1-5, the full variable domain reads DVKVTQSSRYLVKRTGEKVFLECVQDMDHENMFWYRQDPGLGLRLIYFSYDVKMKEKGDIPEGYSVSREKKERFSLILESASTNQTSMYLCASSPPWTGHSNQPQHFGDGTRLSIL.

The CDR3: CASTQAYEQYF. DNA of the CDR3: TGTGCCAGCACCCAGGCCTACGAGCAGTACTTC. The V gene is TRBV6-5, the J gene TRBJ2-7; D unclear. Trimming removed 7 bases from V and 2 bases from J, with 6 bases in between. The germline V gene has CDR1 MNHEY and CDR2 SVGAGI. The CDR3 is 11 residues long.

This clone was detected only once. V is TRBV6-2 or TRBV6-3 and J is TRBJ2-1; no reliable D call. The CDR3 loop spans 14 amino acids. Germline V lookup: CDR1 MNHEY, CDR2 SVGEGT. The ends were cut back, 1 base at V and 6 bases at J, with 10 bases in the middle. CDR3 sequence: CASSYLARGNEQFF. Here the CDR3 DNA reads TGTGCCAGCAGTTACTTGGCCCGCGGCAATGAGCAGTTCTTC.

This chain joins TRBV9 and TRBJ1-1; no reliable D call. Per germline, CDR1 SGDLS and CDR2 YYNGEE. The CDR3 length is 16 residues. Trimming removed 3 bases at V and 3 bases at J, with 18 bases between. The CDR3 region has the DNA TGTGCCAGCAGCGGGGCCCAGCGGGTGACGGACACTGAAGCTTTCTTT. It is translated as CASSGAQRVTDTEAFF.

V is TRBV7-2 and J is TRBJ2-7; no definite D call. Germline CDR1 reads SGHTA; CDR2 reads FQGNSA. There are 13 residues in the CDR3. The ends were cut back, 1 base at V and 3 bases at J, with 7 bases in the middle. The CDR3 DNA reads TGTGCCAGCAGCTTAGGGGCAGTCTACGAGCAGTACTTC. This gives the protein CASSLGAVYEQYF.

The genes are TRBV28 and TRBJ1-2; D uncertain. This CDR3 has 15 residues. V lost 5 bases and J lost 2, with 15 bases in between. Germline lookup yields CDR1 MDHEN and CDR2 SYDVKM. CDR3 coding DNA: TGTGCCAGCAGTCCAGGCGGGATAGGGAACTATGGCTACACCTTC. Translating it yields CASSPGGIGNYGYTF.

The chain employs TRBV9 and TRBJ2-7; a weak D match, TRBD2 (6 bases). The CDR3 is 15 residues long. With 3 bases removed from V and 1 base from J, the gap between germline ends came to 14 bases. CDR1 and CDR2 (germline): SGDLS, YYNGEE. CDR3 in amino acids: CASSAGGSGSYEQYF. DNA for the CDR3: TGTGCCAGCAGCGCCGGGGGTAGCGGATCCTACGAGCAGTACTTC.

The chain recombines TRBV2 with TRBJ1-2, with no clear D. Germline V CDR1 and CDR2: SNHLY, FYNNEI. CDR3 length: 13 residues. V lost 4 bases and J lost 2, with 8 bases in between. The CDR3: CASSVTLNYGYTF. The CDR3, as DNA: TGTGCCAGCAGTGTCACCTTAAACTATGGCTACACCTTC.

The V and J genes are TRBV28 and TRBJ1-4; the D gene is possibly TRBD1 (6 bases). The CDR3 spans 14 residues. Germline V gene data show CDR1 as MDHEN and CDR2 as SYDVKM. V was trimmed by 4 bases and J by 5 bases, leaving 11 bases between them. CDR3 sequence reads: CASSSDRSNEKLFF. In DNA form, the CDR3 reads TGTGCCAGCAGTTCCGACAGGTCAAATGAAAAACTGTTTTTT.

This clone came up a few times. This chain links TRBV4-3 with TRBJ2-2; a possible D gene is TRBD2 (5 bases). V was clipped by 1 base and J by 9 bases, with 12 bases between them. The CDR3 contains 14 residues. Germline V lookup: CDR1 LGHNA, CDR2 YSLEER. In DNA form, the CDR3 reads TGCGCCAGCAGCCAAGTTGGCGACGGGAGGGAGCTGTTTTTT. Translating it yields CASSQVGDGRELFF.

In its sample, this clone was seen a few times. CDR3 sequence (DNA): TGTGCCAGCAGCTTAGACAGGGTGGGTGGCTACACCTTC. Its protein is CASSLDRVGGYTF. The chain combines TRBV7-2 with TRBJ1-2, with a weak D call TRBD1 (6 bases). The CDR3 length is 13 residues. Germline CDR1 is SGHTA and CDR2 is FQGNSA. The V gene lost 1 base and the J gene lost 7 bases, with 10 bases spanning the gap.

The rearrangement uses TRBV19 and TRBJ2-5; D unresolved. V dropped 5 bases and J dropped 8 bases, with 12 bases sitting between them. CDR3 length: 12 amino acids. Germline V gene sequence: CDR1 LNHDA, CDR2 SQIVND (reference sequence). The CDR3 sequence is CASSATRSTQYF. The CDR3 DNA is TGTGCCAGTAGTGCCACTCGGTCCACCCAGTACTTC.

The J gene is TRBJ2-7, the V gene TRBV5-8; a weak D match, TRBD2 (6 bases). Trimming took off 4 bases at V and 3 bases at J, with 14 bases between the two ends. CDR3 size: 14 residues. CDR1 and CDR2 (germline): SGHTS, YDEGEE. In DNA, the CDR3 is TGTGCCAGCAGCCCCCAGGTAGCGGTCTACGAGCAGTACTTC. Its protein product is CASSPQVAVYEQYF. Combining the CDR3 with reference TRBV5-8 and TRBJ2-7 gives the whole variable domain EAGVTQSPTHLIKTRGQQATLRCSPISGHTSVYWYQQALGLGLQFLLWYDEGEERNRGNFPPRFSGRQFPNYSSELNVNALELEDSALYLCASSPQVAVYEQYFGPGTRLTVT.

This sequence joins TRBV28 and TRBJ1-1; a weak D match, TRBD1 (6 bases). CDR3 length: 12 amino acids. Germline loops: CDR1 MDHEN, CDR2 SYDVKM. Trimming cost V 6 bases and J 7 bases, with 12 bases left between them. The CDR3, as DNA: TGTGCCAGCAGGTCAGGGGCGCGTGAAGCTTTCTTT. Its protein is CASRSGAREAFF.

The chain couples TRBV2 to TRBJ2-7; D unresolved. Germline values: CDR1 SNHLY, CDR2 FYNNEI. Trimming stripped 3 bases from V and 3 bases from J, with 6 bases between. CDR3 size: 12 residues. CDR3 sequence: CASSEGSYEQYF. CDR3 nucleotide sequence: TGTGCCAGCAGTGAGGGTAGCTACGAGCAGTACTTC.

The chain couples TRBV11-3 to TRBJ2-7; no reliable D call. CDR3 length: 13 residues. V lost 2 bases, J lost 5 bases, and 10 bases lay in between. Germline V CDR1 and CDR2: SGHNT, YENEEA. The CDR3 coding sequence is TGTGCCAGCAGCTTAAGGGTCGGCCACGAGCAGTACTTC. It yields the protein CASSLRVGHEQYF.

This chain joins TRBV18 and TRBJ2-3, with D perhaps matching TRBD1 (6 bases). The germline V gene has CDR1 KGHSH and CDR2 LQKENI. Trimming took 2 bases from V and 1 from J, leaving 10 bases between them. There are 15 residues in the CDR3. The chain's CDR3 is CASSPVTGRTDTQYF. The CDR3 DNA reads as TGTGCCAGCTCACCAGTGACAGGCCGCACAGATACGCAGTATTTT. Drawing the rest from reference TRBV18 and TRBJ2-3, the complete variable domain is NAGVMQNPRHLVRRRGQEARLRCSPMKGHSHVYWYRQLPEEGLKFMVYLQKENIIDESGMPKERFSAEFPKEGPSILRIQQVVRGDSAAYFCASSPVTGRTDTQYFGPGTRLTVL.

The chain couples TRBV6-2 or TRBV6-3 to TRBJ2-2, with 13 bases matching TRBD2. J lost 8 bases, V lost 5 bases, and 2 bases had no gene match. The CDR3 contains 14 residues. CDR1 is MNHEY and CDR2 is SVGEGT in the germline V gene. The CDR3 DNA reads TGTGCCAGCAGTAAGACTAGCGGGAGGGGGGAGCTGTTTTTT. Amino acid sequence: CASSKTSGRGELFF.

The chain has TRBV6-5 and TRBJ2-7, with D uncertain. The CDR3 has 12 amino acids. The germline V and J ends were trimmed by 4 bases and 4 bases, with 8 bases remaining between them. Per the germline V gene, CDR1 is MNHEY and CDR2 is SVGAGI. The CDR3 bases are TGTGCCAGCAGTTCTACTGGATACGAGCAGTACTTC. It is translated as CASSSTGYEQYF.